The entry that follows covers one T cell receptor (beta chain) sequence. Its antigen remains undetermined. Base qualities are not at hand, and no much larger clone is one base apart. This sample is part of a study of Ad26.COV2.S vaccination and SARS-CoV-2 variants (dated by TCRdb to about 2021). With respect to the entire study: Donors in the vaccine arm were drawn from COV1001, a phase I-IIa trial of Ad26.COV2.S in healthy adults that was multicentre, randomized, double-blind and placebo-controlled. The specificity and breadth of SARS-CoV-2-reactive T cell receptors after Ad26.COV2.S vaccination were assessed by TCRbeta repertoire sequencing. Dosing of Ad26.COV2.S was intramuscular, at either 5x10^10 or 1x10^11 viral particles, delivered as one shot or as two shots spaced 56 days apart. Trial participants were randomized into five groups of five: low-dose or high-dose Ad26.COV2.S given once or twice, or placebo on both occasions. Blinding of investigators to trial group allocation was maintained during experiments and outcome assessment. The TCR-sequenced set comprised around 30 samples: approximately 19 Ad26.COV2.S vaccine recipients, 5 placebo recipients and 8 SARS-CoV-2 convalescent individuals. Findings and caveats that apply to the study as a whole: Spike-specific TCR breadth was higher in Ad26.COV2.S recipients than in placebo recipients (P = 0.0014). After vaccination, spike-specific CD8+ and CD4+ T cell responses were reported to show substantial breadth. Comparable non-spike TCR breadth was observed between vaccine and placebo recipients, consistent with only spike being contained in the vaccine. The authors noted that the TCR breadth and depth analyses may have underestimated total T cell responses. The study was not powered for comparison of responses between vaccine doses or regimens.

CDR1 and CDR2 were assigned from the germline V gene (reference sequence) as SGHNT and YYREEE. Inclusive of the bounding cysteine and phenylalanine, the CDR3 is 15 residues long. The kept DNA is CDR3 alone, 45 bases in frame from the first base. A distance of 14 bases separates the germline ends of V and J, which lose 5 bases and 3 bases respectively. The meaning of the sample's treatment or condition label: about 20 received Ad26.COV2.S at low or high dose, single or two shots; about 5 received placebo; per-sample allocation not given. Repertoires of vaccine and placebo recipients were sequenced from samples taken on day 63 after the first injection. Between 29 July and 7 August 2020, Cohort 1b enrolled 25 adults aged 18-55 years at one site in Boston, USA. Ad26.COV2.S was a replication-incompetent adenovirus type 26 vector expressing a prefusion-stabilized SARS-CoV-2 spike protein from the original Wuhan strain.

The immunoSEQ Assay was used to sequence TCRbeta CDR3 regions. After extraction, genomic DNA underwent amplification by bias-controlled multiplex PCR, followed by high-throughput sequencing. Under the source paper's analysis protocol: To quantify the absolute abundance of every unique TCRbeta CDR3 region, sequences were collapsed and filtered. T cell fraction was estimated by normalization of TCRbeta template counts to usable DNA, with usable DNA being measured through amplification of reference genes present in all nucleated cells. Repertoire TCRs were annotated as SARS-CoV-2-specific when V gene, CDR3 amino acid sequence and J gene were exactly matched to a known reactive TCR set. MIRA supplied the reference SARS-CoV-2 TCR set, which was filtered for enrichment in COVID-19-positive ImmuneCODE repertoires so that public or cross-reactive TCRs were removed. Drawing on the MIRA antigens, annotated TCRs were analysed further at the level of specific ORF or position within ORF. Depth was the summed frequency of annotated unique rearrangements, while breadth was defined as annotated unique rearrangements over total unique productive rearrangements. Two-sided Wilcoxon rank-sum tests were applied when comparing TCR breadth between groups. As stored in TCRdb, this immuneACCESS dataset retains in-frame rearrangements with V and J assigned. A fraction of the clones does not appear; measured against another copy, unresolved V genes explain less than half of the discrepancy, and the remainder lacks a known reason. V and J calls and clone size are copied from that table; D and trimming were computed from the DNA. The sample has around 450,000 clones on record, roughly 90% of them singletons. The top ten hold about 4% of the sample.

This receptor chain uses TRBV5-4 and TRBJ1-4; TRBD1 is perhaps the D gene, given 5 matching bases. This receptor was identified in a person between 18 and 60 years old who received the Ad26.COV2.S COVID-19 vaccine or a placebo. The sequencing used peripheral blood, collected in a trial of Ad26.COV2.S vaccine versus placebo. The nucleotides are TGTGCCAGCAGTTGGGGGAGAGGACCTAATGAAAAACTGTTTTTT. This yields the protein CASSWGRGPNEKLFF. The reference TRBV5-4 and TRBJ1-4 proteins fill in what lies around the CDR3, so the full variable domain reads ETGVTQSPTHLIKTRGQQVTLRCSSQSGHNTVSWYQQALGQGPQFIFQYYREEENGRGNFPPRFSGLQFPNYSSELNVNALELDDSALYLCASSWGRGPNEKLFFGSGTQLSVL.